These 24 T cell receptor beta chains were all obtained from the same sample, sequenced in a study of cytomegalovirus exposure and HLA in healthy donors. 13 Jbeta primers and 60 Vbeta primers were used for the PCR. Clones were sequenced by immunoSEQ multiplex PCR, and TCRdb holds only the in-frame ones, with some missing. The data hold 200,000 to 250,000 clones, with about 75% observed a single time. Source material: PBMCs. Every receptor here comes from a young man in good health and CMV-seronegative.

The CDR3 sequence: CASSLQGNEQFF. CDR3 DNA sequence: TGTGCCAGCAGCTTACAGGGCAATGAGCAGTTCTTC. The V call is TRBV7-6, the J call TRBJ2-1; D is possibly TRBD1 (5 bases). CDR1 SGHVS and CDR2 FNYEAQ come from the germline V gene. V was trimmed by 2 bases and J by 6 bases, leaving 5 bases between them. The CDR3 consists of 12 residues.

This chain links TRBV7-3 with TRBJ2-1; 9 bases map to TRBD2. Germline values: CDR1 SGHTA, CDR2 FQGTGA. The CDR3 sequence is 17 residues long. With 5 bases clipped from V and 6 bases from J, the junction kept 14 bases outside the gene matches. The CDR3 protein is CASSVLGLAIGGNEQFF. The CDR3 bases are TGTGCCAGCAGCGTCCTGGGACTAGCAATAGGAGGCAATGAGCAGTTCTTC.

This sequence joins TRBV21-1 and TRBJ1-5; the table calls TRBD1, which could not be checked here. TRBV21-1 is an annotated pseudogene. This CDR3 spans 18 amino acids. The DNA for the CDR3 is TGTGCCAGCAGCCCAGGACAGGGACCCGAGACGAGCAATCAGCCCCAGCATTTT. Protein sequence: CASSPGQGPETSNQPQHF.

This clone is a singleton in its sample. The rearrangement links TRBV7-2 to TRBJ2-5; TRBD1 is a possible D gene (6 bases). The CDR3 spans 15 residues. The germline CDR1 and CDR2 sequences are SGHTA and FQGNSA. V dropped 4 bases and J dropped 2 bases, with 14 bases sitting between them. The CDR3 sequence is CASSYPRDTQETQYF. The CDR3 region has the DNA TGTGCCAGCAGCTACCCCCGGGACACACAAGAGACCCAGTACTTC.

The rearrangement joins TRBV28 to TRBJ2-5; TRBD1 matches at 9 bases. With 5 bases clipped from V and 4 bases from J, the junction kept 11 bases outside the gene matches. The germline gives CDR1 MDHEN, CDR2 SYDVKM. The CDR3 has 16 amino acids. CDR3 protein: CASSRDRALYGETQYF. Here the CDR3 DNA reads TGTGCCAGCAGTCGGGACAGGGCACTGTATGGAGAGACCCAGTACTTC.

The CDR3: CAWSASSGRATLSNEQFF. Written as DNA, the CDR3 is TGTGCCTGGAGTGCGTCTAGCGGGAGGGCCACCCTCAGCAATGAGCAGTTCTTC. The rearrangement joins TRBV30 to TRBJ2-1; 12 nucleotides agree with TRBD2. The CDR3 consists of 18 residues. With 1 base clipped from V and 6 bases from J, the junction kept 13 bases outside the gene matches. Germline V CDR1 and CDR2: GTSNPN, SVGIG (reference sequence).

The V call is TRBV5-5, the J call TRBJ2-5, with 7 bases fitting TRBD1. This CDR3 spans 16 amino acids. V shed 0 bases and J 5 bases; nucleotides not matched to a gene: 10. From germline, CDR1 is SGHKS and CDR2 YYEKEE (reference sequence). The CDR3: CASSLGLDPGQETQYF. CDR3 sequence (DNA): TGTGCCAGCAGCTTGGGGCTTGACCCGGGACAGGAGACCCAGTACTTC.

The chain carries TRBV19 and TRBJ2-7, with D possibly being TRBD2 (6 bases). The CDR3 consists of 16 residues. Germline lookup yields CDR1 LNHDA and CDR2 SQIVND (reference sequence). Deletions cut 1 base from V and 1 base from J, with 14 bases between. The CDR3 nucleotides read TGTGCCAGTAGTATAGCCACCGGGACTCCTTCCTACGAGCAGTACTTC. It specifies CASSIATGTPSYEQYF.

The chain couples TRBV5-1 to TRBJ1-2; D possibly corresponds to TRBD1 (5 bases). Germline CDR1 is SGHRS and CDR2 is YFSETQ. The CDR3 consists of 12 residues. V lost 4 bases and J lost 6, with 10 bases in between. Written as DNA, the CDR3 is TGCGCCAGCAGCCCTGCGGGGCATGGCTACACCTTC. Its protein is CASSPAGHGYTF.

This chain uses TRBV5-6 with TRBJ2-7, with TRBD1 matching 8 bases. V was pared by 0 bases and J by 5 bases, with 7 bases of the junction left unmatched. From germline, CDR1 is SGHDT and CDR2 YYEEEE. The CDR3 totals 15 residues. The CDR3 reads CASSLVGRGRDEQYF. The CDR3 DNA sequence: TGTGCCAGCAGCTTGGTGGGCAGGGGGCGCGACGAGCAGTACTTC.

The chain has TRBV11-3 and TRBJ2-3; no clear D gene. The CDR3 contains 18 residues. V lost 1 base and J 1 base, leaving 18 bases between the germline ends. The germline CDR1 and CDR2 sequences are SGHNT and YENEEA. The CDR3 sequence is CASSLVFSGVKGTDTQYF. CDR3 DNA sequence: TGTGCCAGCAGCTTAGTTTTCTCTGGAGTTAAGGGCACAGATACGCAGTATTTT. Full variable domain (rest looked up from reference TRBV11-3 and TRBJ2-3): EAGVVQSPRYKIIEKKQPVAFWCNPISGHNTLYWYLQNLGQGPELLIRYENEEAVDDSQLPKDRFSAERLKGVDSTLKIQPAELGDSAVYLCASSLVFSGVKGTDTQYFGPGTRLTVL.

This chain uses TRBV6-6 with TRBJ1-5, with TRBD1 matching 10 bases. This CDR3 comprises 15 residues. V lost 2 bases and J lost 9; bases outside the gene matches: 7. Germline CDR1 MNHNY, CDR2 SVGAGI (reference sequence). CDR3 amino acids: CASSYLGTGEGPQHF. CDR3 in DNA: TGTGCCAGCAGTTACCTTGGGACAGGGGAAGGGCCCCAGCATTTT.

This chain uses TRBV6-1 with TRBJ2-2, with D possibly matching TRBD2 (5 bases). The CDR3 is 13 residues long. The V gene lost 7 bases and the J gene lost 4 bases, with 10 bases spanning the gap. Germline V gene sequence: CDR1 MNHNS, CDR2 SASEGT. This CDR3 reads CASKGGFTGELFF. The CDR3 region has the DNA TGTGCCAGCAAAGGCGGGTTCACCGGGGAGCTGTTTTTT.

The genes are TRBV5-1 and TRBJ2-2; weak D call: TRBD1 (6 bases). Germline V gene sequence: CDR1 SGHRS, CDR2 YFSETQ. V was trimmed by 2 bases and J by 0 bases, leaving 20 bases between them. The CDR3 has 19 residues. The CDR3 DNA reads as TGCGCCAGCAGCTTACCGAATAGCTCCGGGACATCGAACACCGGGGAGCTGTTTTTT. Translated, it gives CASSLPNSSGTSNTGELFF.

This chain links TRBV9 with TRBJ2-5, with 9 bases fitting TRBD1. This CDR3 is built from 13 residues. The junction had 8 bases not matched to a gene; V was cut back by 3 bases and J by 11 bases. Germline loops: CDR1 SGDLS, CDR2 YYNGEE. DNA of the CDR3: TGTGCCAGCAGCGGTGGGACAGGGAAAGAGCAGTACTTC. Translation gives CASSGGTGKEQYF.

This chain uses TRBV28 with TRBJ2-7; 9 positions match TRBD1. V was clipped by 3 bases and J by 4 bases; unmatched bases: 10. This CDR3 is built from 16 residues. Germline CDR1 MDHEN, CDR2 SYDVKM. CDR3 in amino acids: CASSFLIGTGFYEQYF. The DNA of the CDR3 is TGTGCCAGCAGTTTCCTCATAGGGACAGGGTTTTACGAGCAGTACTTC.

The gene calls are TRBV6-5 and TRBJ2-5; 8 bases fit TRBD2. The CDR3 length is 15 residues. CDR1 is MNHEY, CDR2 SVGAGI, per germline. The junction had 7 bases not matched to a gene; V was cut back by 5 bases and J by 2 bases. Here the CDR3 DNA reads TGTGCCAGCAGTGTTAGACTAGCGACTCAAGAGACCCAGTACTTC. Its protein is CASSVRLATQETQYF.

This clone was observed a few times. The sample has other DNA sequences that encode this CDR3 too. The genes are TRBV10-3 and TRBJ1-1; D is perhaps TRBD1 (5 bases). Germline V gene lookup returns CDR1 ENHRY and CDR2 SYGVKD. Trimming shortened V by 0 bases and J by 3 bases, and 11 bases separated the two germline ends. The CDR3 consists of 15 residues. In DNA form, the CDR3 reads TGTGCCATCAGTGAGTCGCAGGGCTGGGACACTGAAGCTTTCTTT. This translates into CAISESQGWDTEAFF.

V and J are TRBV4-3 and TRBJ1-6; TRBD1 might be the D (6 bases). The CDR3 loop spans 15 amino acids. With 4 bases removed from V and 4 bases from J, the gap between germline ends came to 11 bases. Germline-derived CDR1 and CDR2 are LGHNA and YSLEER. CDR3 bases: TGCGCCAGCAGCCCGAGGACAGAGTATAATTCACCCCTCCACTTT. It codes for CASSPRTEYNSPLHF.

The V and J genes are TRBV18 and TRBJ2-7, with a weak D call TRBD1 (6 bases). The germline V gene encodes CDR1 KGHSH and CDR2 LQKENI. Trimming removed 3 bases from V and 5 bases from J, with 8 bases in between. The CDR3 is 12 residues long. The CDR3 loop reads CASSPTGHEQYF. CDR3 coding DNA: TGTGCCAGCTCACCCACAGGGCACGAGCAGTACTTC.

This clone has just a few counts. The gene calls are TRBV19 and TRBJ1-2; maybe TRBD1 (5 bases). CDR1 and CDR2 (germline): LNHDA, SQIVND (reference sequence). The CDR3 spans 12 residues. The V end lost 5 bases, the J end lost 8 bases, and 12 bases lay between the germline ends. In DNA, the CDR3 is TGTGCCAGTAGTCAGGGAATGAACGGCTACACCTTC. This sequence encodes CASSQGMNGYTF.

The chain uses TRBV7-6 and TRBJ2-5; TRBD2 is a possible D gene (6 bases). V was clipped by 7 bases and J by 5 bases, with 20 bases between them. Germline V lookup: CDR1 SGHVS, CDR2 FNYEAQ. The CDR3 is 15 amino acids. In nucleotides, the CDR3 is TGTGCCAGCACTAATATCTTTTCGGGAGCCGAGACCCAGTACTTC. Translated, it gives CASTNIFSGAETQYF.

The chain links TRBV7-8 to TRBJ2-7, with 8 positions matching TRBD1. The junction had 4 bases not matched to a gene; V was cut back by 0 bases and J by 3 bases. The CDR3 totals 15 residues. Per the germline V gene, CDR1 is SGHVS and CDR2 is FQNEAQ. The DNA of the CDR3 is TGTGCCAGCAGCTTAGCGACAGGGGACCGCTACGAGCAGTACTTC. It is translated as CASSLATGDRYEQYF.

This clone came up a few times. The chain recombines TRBV25-1 with TRBJ1-1; D uncertain. There are 13 residues in the CDR3. CDR1 is MGHDK and CDR2 is SYGVNS in the germline V gene. The V and J ends lost 8 bases and 0 bases respectively, with 10 bases between them. In DNA form, the CDR3 reads TGTGCCAGCTCCCGAGGGTTGAACACTGAAGCTTTCTTT. It specifies CASSRGLNTEAFF.